This TCR beta chain was observed in a study of response to subunit inactivated influenza vaccine. CDR3 length: 15 amino acids. The germline CDR1 and CDR2 sequences are SGHAT and FQDESV (reference sequence). Trimming removed 3 bases from V and 0 bases from J, with 10 bases in between. One entry per CDR3 protein, called by TCRdb with MiXCR from the RT-PCR reads. The sample lists more than 550,000 distinct CDR3 sequences, 12% occurring once. This clonotype has just a few counts. This receptor was identified in a man aged 45 to 65 who received an inactivated influenza vaccine. The V and J genes are TRBV11-1 and TRBJ2-3; the D gene is possibly TRBD2 (6 bases). The sequencing here drew on PBMCs from blood, taken on the day of vaccination. CDR3 nucleotides: TGTGCCAGCAGCTTCGGGAGTCTTAGCACAGATACGCAGTATTTT. This sequence encodes CASSFGSLSTDTQYF.